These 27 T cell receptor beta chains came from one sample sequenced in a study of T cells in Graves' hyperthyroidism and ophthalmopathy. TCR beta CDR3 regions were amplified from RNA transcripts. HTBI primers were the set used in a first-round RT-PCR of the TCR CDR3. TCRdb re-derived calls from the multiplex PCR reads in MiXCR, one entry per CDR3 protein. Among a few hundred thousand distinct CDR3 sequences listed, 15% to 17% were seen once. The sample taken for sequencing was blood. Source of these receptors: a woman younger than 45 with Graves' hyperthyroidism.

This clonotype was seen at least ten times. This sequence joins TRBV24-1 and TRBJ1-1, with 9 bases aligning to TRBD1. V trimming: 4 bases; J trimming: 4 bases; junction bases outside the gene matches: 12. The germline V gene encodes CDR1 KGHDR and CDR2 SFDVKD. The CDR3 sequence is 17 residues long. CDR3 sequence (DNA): TGTGCCACCAGTGACCCCGAGCCGGGACAGGGAAGCACTGAAGCTTTCTTT. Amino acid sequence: CATSDPEPGQGSTEAFF.

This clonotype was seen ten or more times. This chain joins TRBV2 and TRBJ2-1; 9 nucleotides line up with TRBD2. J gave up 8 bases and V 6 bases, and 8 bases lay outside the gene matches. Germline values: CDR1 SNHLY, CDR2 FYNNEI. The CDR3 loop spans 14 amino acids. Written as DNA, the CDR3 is TGTGCCAGCAGAGGGCTAGCGGGGTTTGATGAGCAGTTCTTC. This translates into CASRGLAGFDEQFF.

The CDR3: CASSQSGPRRYHYGYTF. In DNA form, the CDR3 reads TGCGCCAGCAGCCAAAGTGGCCCCAGGCGGTACCACTATGGCTACACCTTC. The chain carries TRBV5-1 and TRBJ1-2; no definite D call. The CDR3 contains 17 residues. CDR1 SGHRS and CDR2 YFSETQ come from the germline V gene. V was clipped by 4 bases and J by 3 bases, with 22 bases between them.

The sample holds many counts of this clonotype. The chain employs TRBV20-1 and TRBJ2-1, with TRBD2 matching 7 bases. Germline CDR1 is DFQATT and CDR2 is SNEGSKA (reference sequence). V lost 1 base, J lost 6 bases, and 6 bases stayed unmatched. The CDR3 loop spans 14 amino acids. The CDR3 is CSARGLAVFNEQFF. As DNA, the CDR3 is TGCAGTGCTAGAGGGCTAGCGGTTTTCAATGAGCAGTTCTTC.

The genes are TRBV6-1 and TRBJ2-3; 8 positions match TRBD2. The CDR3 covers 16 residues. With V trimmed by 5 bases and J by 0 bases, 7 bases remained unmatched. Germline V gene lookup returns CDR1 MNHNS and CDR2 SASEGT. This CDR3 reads CASSSQLAESTDTQYF. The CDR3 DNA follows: TGTGCCAGCAGTTCCCAACTAGCGGAGAGCACAGATACGCAGTATTTT.

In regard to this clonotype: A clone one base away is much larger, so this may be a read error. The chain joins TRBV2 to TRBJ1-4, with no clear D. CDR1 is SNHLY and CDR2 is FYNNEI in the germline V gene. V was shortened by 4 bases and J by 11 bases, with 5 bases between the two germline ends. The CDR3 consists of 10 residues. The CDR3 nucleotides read TGTGCCAGCAGTGCCGGCAAACTGTTTTTT. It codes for CASSAGKLFF.

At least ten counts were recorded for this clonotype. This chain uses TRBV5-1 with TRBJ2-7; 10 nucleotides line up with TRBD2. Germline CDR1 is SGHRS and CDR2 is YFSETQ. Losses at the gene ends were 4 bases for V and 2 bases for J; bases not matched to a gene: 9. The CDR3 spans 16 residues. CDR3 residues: CASSQTTSGVAYEQYF. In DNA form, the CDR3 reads TGCGCCAGCAGCCAAACCACTAGCGGGGTTGCCTACGAGCAGTACTTC.

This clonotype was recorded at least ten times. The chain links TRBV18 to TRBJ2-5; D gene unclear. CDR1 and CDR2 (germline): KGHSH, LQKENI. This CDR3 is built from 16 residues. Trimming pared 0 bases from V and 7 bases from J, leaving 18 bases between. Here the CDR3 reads CASSPPGHRPFATQYF. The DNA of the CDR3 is TGTGCCAGCTCACCACCGGGCCACAGACCGTTCGCGACCCAGTACTTC.

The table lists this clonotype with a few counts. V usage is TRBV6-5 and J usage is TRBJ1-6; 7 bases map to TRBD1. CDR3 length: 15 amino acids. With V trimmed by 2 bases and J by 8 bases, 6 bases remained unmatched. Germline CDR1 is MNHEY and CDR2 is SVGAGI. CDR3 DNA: TGTGCCAGCAGTTACAGGGGGCCCGGGGATTCACCCCTCCACTTT. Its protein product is CASSYRGPGDSPLHF.

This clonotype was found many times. DNA for the CDR3: TGTGCCAGCAGCTTAGGTACGGGCACTGAAGCTTTCTTT. This translates into CASSLGTGTEAFF. The rearrangement joins TRBV11-2 to TRBJ1-1; D remains ambiguous. The CDR3 has 13 amino acids. Trimming shortened V by 1 base and J by 4 bases, and 7 bases separated the two germline ends. The germline V gene has CDR1 SGHAT and CDR2 FQNNGV.

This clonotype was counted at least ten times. The CDR3 loop is CASSLQGATDTQYF. DNA for the CDR3: TGTGCCAGCAGCTTACAGGGGGCAACAGATACGCAGTATTTT. The rearrangement uses TRBV7-6 and TRBJ2-3; 8 bases line up with TRBD1. The CDR3 extends over 14 amino acids. V lost 2 bases and J lost 3; bases outside the gene matches: 1. The germline CDR1 and CDR2 sequences are SGHVS and FNYEAQ.

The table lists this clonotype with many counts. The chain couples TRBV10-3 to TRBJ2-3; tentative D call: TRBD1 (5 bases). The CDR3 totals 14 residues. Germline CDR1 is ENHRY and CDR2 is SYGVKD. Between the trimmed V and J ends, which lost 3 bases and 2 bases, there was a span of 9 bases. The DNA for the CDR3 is TGTGCCATCAGTGATCAGGGATTCACAGATACGCAGTATTTT. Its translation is CAISDQGFTDTQYF.

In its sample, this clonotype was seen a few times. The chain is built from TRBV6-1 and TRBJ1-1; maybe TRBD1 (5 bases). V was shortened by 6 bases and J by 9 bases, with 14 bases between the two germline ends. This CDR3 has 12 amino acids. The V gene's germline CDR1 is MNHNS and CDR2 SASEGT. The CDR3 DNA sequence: TGTGCCAGCAGCCTCGGGGGAACCCAAGCTTTCTTT. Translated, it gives CASSLGGTQAFF.

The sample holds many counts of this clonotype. CDR3 nucleotide sequence: TGTGCCAGCACCCACAGGGCGTACGAGCAGTACTTC. This translates into CASTHRAYEQYF. The chain combines TRBV6-2 or TRBV6-3 with TRBJ2-7, with D possibly matching TRBD1 (6 bases). Trimming left V 7 bases short and J 4 bases short, with 11 bases between. Per the germline V gene, CDR1 is MNHEY and CDR2 is SVGEGT. The CDR3 sequence is 12 residues long.

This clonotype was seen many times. CDR3 DNA sequence: TGTGCCATCAGAGCAGACCGCGAGTACACCCAGTACTTC. Amino acids: CAIRADREYTQYF. J is TRBJ2-5 and V is TRBV10-3; D gene unclear. The CDR3 has 13 residues. Germline V gene sequence: CDR1 ENHRY, CDR2 SYGVKD. V lost 6 bases, J lost 8 bases, and 16 bases lay in between.

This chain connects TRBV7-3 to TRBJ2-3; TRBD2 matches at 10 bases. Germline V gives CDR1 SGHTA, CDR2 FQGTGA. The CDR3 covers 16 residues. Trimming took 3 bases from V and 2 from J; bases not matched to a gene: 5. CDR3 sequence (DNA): TGTGCCAGCAGCTTGCTGAGCGGGAGGGTCACAGATACGCAGTATTTT. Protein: CASSLLSGRVTDTQYF. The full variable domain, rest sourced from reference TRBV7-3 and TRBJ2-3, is GAGVSQTPSNKVTEKGKYVELRCDPISGHTALYWYRQSLGQGPEFLIYFQGTGAADDSGLPNDRFFAVRPEGSVSTLKIQRTERGDSAVYLCASSLLSGRVTDTQYFGPGTRLTVL.

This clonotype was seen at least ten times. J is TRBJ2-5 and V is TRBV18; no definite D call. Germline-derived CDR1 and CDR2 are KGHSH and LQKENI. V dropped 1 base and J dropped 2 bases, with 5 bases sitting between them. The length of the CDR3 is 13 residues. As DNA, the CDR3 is TGTGCCAGCTCACCACTTTATCAAGAGACCCAGTACTTC. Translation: CASSPLYQETQYF.

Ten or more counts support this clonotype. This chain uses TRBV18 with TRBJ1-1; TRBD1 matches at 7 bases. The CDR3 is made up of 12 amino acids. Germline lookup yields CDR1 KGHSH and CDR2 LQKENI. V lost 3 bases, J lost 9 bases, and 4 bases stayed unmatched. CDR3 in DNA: TGTGCCAGCTCACCGGACAGGACAAAAGCTTTCTTT. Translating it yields CASSPDRTKAFF.

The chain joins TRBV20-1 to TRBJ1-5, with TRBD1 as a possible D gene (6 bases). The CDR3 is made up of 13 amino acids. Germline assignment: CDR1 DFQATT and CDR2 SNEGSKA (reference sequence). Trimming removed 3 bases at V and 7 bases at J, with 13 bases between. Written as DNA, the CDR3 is TGCAGTGCTAGGAGACAGGTCAGCCAGCCCCAGCATTTT. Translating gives CSARRQVSQPQHF.

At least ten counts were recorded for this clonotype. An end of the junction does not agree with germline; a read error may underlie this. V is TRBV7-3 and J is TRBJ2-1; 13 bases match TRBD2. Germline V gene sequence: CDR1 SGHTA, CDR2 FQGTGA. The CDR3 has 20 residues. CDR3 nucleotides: TGTGCCCGCAGCCCGTCCTGGACTAGCGGGAGCAATTATCGTGGGAATGAGCAGTTCTTC. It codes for CARSPSWTSGSNYRGNEQFF.

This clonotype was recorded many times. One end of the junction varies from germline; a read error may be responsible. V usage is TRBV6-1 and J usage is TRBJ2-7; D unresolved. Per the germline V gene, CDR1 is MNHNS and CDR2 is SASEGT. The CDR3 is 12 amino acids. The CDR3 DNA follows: TGTGCCAGCAGGGAAGGCAGCTACGAGCAGTACTTC. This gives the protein CASREGSYEQYF.

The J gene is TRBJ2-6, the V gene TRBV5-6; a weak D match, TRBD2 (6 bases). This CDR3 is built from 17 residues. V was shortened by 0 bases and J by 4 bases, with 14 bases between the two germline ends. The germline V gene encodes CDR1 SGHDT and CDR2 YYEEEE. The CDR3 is CASSLVGRYLGANVLTF. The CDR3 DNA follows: TGTGCCAGCAGCTTGGTGGGGAGGTATTTAGGGGCCAACGTCCTGACTTTC.

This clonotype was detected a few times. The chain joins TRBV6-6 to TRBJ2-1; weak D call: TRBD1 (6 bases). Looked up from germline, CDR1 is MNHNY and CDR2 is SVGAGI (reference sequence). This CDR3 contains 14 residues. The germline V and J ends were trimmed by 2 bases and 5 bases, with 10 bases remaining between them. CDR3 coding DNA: TGTGCCAGCAGTTACAACAGGGTGGACAATGAGCAGTTCTTC. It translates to CASSYNRVDNEQFF.

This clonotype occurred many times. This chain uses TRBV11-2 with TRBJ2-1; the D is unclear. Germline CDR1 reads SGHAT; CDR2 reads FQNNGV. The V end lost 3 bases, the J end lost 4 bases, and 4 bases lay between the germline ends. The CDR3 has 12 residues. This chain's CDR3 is CASSFHYNEQFF. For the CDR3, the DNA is TGTGCCAGCAGCTTCCATTACAATGAGCAGTTCTTC.

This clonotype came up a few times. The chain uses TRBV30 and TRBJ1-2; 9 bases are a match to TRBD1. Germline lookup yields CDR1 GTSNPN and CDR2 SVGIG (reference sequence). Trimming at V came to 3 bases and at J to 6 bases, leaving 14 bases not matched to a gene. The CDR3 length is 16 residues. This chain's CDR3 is CAWRKRDREYVNGYTF. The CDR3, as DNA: TGTGCCTGGAGGAAAAGGGACAGGGAATACGTAAATGGCTACACCTTC.

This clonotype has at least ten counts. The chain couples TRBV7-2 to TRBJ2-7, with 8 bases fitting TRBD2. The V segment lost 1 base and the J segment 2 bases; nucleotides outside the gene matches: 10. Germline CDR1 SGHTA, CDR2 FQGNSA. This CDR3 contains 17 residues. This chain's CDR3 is CASSLVDLAGVPYEQYF. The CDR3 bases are TGTGCCAGCAGCTTAGTCGATCTAGCGGGCGTCCCCTACGAGCAGTACTTC.

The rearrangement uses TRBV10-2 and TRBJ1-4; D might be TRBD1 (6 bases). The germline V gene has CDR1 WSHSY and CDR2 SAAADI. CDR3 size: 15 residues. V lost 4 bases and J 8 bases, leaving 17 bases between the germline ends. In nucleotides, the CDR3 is TGCGCCAGCAGTGGGGCGGGGGCGATTGAAGAAAAACTGTTTTTT. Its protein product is CASSGAGAIEEKLFF.